This record covers a single T cell receptor beta chain. Original handling: It was from reference gene primer amplification that nucleated cell counts were estimated. The protocol was immunoSEQ multiplex PCR, while the TCRdb copy is restricted to in-frame clones and leaves out a portion. That table gives V, J and clone size, and the DNA gave D and trimming. The table records under 80,000 clones, 86% of them present only once. The sample belongs to a study of blood T cell repertoires in COVID-19. On the study more broadly: Samples taken during acute and convalescent COVID-19 were collected in the United States, Italy and Spain. PBMCs, B-cell-depleted T cells, or T cells were the source of the cDNA or gDNA that made up the material.

Germline values: CDR1 SGDLS, CDR2 YYNGEE. The V and J ends lost 2 bases and 7 bases, in that order; junction bases with no gene match: 9. This CDR3 contains 16 residues. Sequencing input: peripheral blood. This rearrangement joins TRBV9 to TRBJ1-4; 9 positions match TRBD1. The sequence was collected from a man older than 75 in a cohort sampled during active COVID-19. The CDR3 region has the DNA TGTGCCAGCAGCGTGACAACAGGGGGCGGGGGTGAAAAACTGTTTTTT. This encodes CASSVTTGGGGEKLFF.